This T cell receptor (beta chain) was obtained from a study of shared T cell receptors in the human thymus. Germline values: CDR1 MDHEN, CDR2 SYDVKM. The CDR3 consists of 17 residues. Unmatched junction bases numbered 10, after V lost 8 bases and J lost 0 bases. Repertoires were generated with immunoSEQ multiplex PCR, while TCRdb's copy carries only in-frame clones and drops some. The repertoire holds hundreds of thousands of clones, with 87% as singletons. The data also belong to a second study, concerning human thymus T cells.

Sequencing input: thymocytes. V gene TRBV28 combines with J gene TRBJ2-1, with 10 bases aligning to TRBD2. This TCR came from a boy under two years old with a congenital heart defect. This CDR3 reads CASGPTSGASSYNEQFF. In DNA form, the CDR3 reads TGTGCCAGCGGACCCACTAGCGGGGCTAGCTCCTACAATGAGCAGTTCTTC. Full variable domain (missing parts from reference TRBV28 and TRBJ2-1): DVKVTQSSRYLVKRTGEKVFLECVQDMDHENMFWYRQDPGLGLRLIYFSYDVKMKEKGDIPEGYSVSREKKERFSLILESASTNQTSMYLCASGPTSGASSYNEQFFGPGTRLTVL.